This T cell receptor (beta chain) was documented in a study of Ad26.COV2.S vaccination and SARS-CoV-2 variants. Study context: Of the COV1001 trial arms, the Ad26.COV2.S arm included the donor.

Sequencing was performed with immunoSEQ multiplex PCR; in TCRdb, only in-frame clones are kept and a portion is missing. Of 400,000 to 450,000 clones in the sample, 92% are singletons; the top ten hold more than 1.5%. A remark on this clone: Its cognate antigen is unknown.

Treatment here: some 20 received Ad26.COV2.S at low or high dose, single or two shots; about 5 received placebo; per-sample allocation not given. Sampling was done on day 63 after the first vaccine or placebo injection. Study-wide findings and caveats: While placebo recipients had lower spike-specific TCR breadth, vaccine recipients had more. Reportedly, spike-specific CD8+ and CD4+ T cell responses achieved substantial breadth once vaccination had taken place.

The CDR3 contains 16 residues. The ends were cut back, 0 bases at V and 9 bases at J, with 19 bases in the middle. In germline, CDR1 is SGHNT, CDR2 YYREEE (reference sequence). The source material was peripheral blood, sampled in a trial of Ad26.COV2.S vaccine versus placebo. V is TRBV5-4 and J is TRBJ2-1, with D hard to call. This TCR derives from a person between 18 and 65 years old who received the Ad26.COV2.S COVID-19 vaccine or a placebo. CDR3 nucleotides: TGTGCCAGCAGCTTGGATACGGGTTCGCCGTTTGTTGAGCAGTTCTTC. It encodes CASSLDTGSPFVEQFF.